These 23 T cell receptor beta chains were all obtained from the same sample, sequenced in a study of blood T cell repertoires in COVID-19. Only in-frame clones appear in the TCRdb table, and some are missing; sequencing was by immunoSEQ multiplex PCR. Among about 140,000 clones listed, 86% were seen once. Sequencing was done on a sample of peripheral blood. The receptors come from a woman aged 55-69 years with acute or convalescent COVID-19.

The chain recombines TRBV19 with TRBJ2-7, with D possibly TRBD2 on 5 matching bases. The CDR3 contains 13 residues. Germline CDR1 LNHDA, CDR2 SQIVND (reference sequence). Trimming stripped 10 bases from V and 2 bases from J, with 15 bases between. This chain's CDR3 is CATAVDGTYEQYF. The CDR3 bases are TGTGCCACCGCCGTTGACGGGACCTACGAGCAGTACTTC.

The V and J genes are TRBV19 and TRBJ2-7; the match to TRBD2 covers 8 bases. The V segment lost 4 bases and the J segment 6 bases; nucleotides outside the gene matches: 17. The CDR3 is 17 residues long. Germline V gives CDR1 LNHDA, CDR2 SQIVND (reference sequence). In nucleotides, the CDR3 is TGTGCCAGTAGTACCACACCGGGAGGGGGGGGTGAATTCGAGCAGTACTTC. Translated, it gives CASSTTPGGGGEFEQYF. Full variable domain (outside the CDR3, taken from reference TRBV19 and TRBJ2-7): DGGITQSPKYLFRKEGQNVTLSCEQNLNHDAMYWYRQDPGQGLRLIYYSQIVNDFQKGDIAEGYSVSREKKESFPLTVTSAQKNPTAFYLCASSTTPGGGGEFEQYFGPGTRLTVT.

This clone was detected only once. The rearrangement links TRBV6-4 to TRBJ1-3; a weak D match, TRBD1 (5 bases). Germline V CDR1 and CDR2: MRHNA, SNTAGT. CDR3 length: 20 residues. V gave up 0 bases and J gave up 0 bases, with 21 bases separating them. The CDR3 region has the DNA TGTGCCAGCAGTGACTCTTGTCAGGGTTCAAACTCCAACTCTGGAAACACCATATATTTT. This codes for CASSDSCQGSNSNSGNTIYF.

The rearrangement joins TRBV4-1 to TRBJ2-7, with TRBD1 matching over 7 bases. V lost 2 bases, J lost 3 bases, and 4 bases stayed unmatched. This CDR3 is 14 amino acids long. Germline V CDR1 and CDR2: MGHRA, YSYEKL. The CDR3 loop is CASSQFRDSYEQYF. CDR3 in DNA: TGCGCCAGCAGCCAATTCCGGGACAGCTACGAGCAGTACTTC.

V and J are TRBV30 and TRBJ2-2; a possible D gene is TRBD2 (6 bases). V was trimmed by 4 bases and J by 5 bases, leaving 11 bases between them. This CDR3 is 13 amino acids long. Germline assignment: CDR1 GTSNPN and CDR2 SVGIG (reference sequence). The CDR3 sequence: CAWTPGVTGELFF. The CDR3 coding sequence is TGTGCCTGGACACCGGGAGTTACCGGGGAGCTGTTTTTT.

The chain recombines TRBV4-2 with TRBJ1-5; no clear D gene. Germline V gene data show CDR1 as LGHNA and CDR2 as YNFKEQ. The CDR3 runs 14 residues. The V end was cut by 4 bases, the J end by 7 bases, with 14 bases between. Here the CDR3 reads CASSLPGVGQPQHF. The CDR3 DNA is TGTGCCAGCAGCCTCCCCGGGGTAGGGCAGCCCCAGCATTTT.

This rearrangement joins TRBV7-6 to TRBJ2-7; D might be TRBD1 (5 bases). Trimming pared 0 bases from V and 0 bases from J, leaving 12 bases between. Germline V lookup: CDR1 SGHVS, CDR2 FNYEAQ. This CDR3 is 16 amino acids long. CDR3 in amino acids: CASSLAGHGPSYEQYF. The CDR3, as DNA: TGTGCCAGCAGCTTAGCAGGACATGGCCCCTCCTACGAGCAGTACTTC.

The V and J genes are TRBV6-5 and TRBJ2-2; D remains ambiguous. The CDR3 extends over 14 amino acids. The V end lost 11 bases, the J end lost 3 bases, and 16 bases lay between the germline ends. The germline V gene encodes CDR1 MNHEY and CDR2 SVGAGI. The CDR3 DNA reads TGTGCCGCCAGACAAGGATCGGACACCGGGGAGCTGTTTTTT. It translates to CAARQGSDTGELFF.

The chain couples TRBV10-3 to TRBJ1-2; D is unclear. V was trimmed by 6 bases and J by 2 bases, leaving 13 bases between them. This CDR3 is 14 amino acids long. Germline V gene data show CDR1 as ENHRY and CDR2 as SYGVKD. CDR3 bases: TGTGCCATCAGCCCAACGACGGGGAACTATGGCTACACCTTC. Amino acid sequence: CAISPTTGNYGYTF.

This clone came up a few times. The rearrangement joins TRBV7-2 to TRBJ1-2, with D unresolved. Germline V lookup: CDR1 SGHTA, CDR2 FQGNSA. The V and J ends lost 1 base and 8 bases respectively, with 17 bases between them. The CDR3 sequence is 15 residues long. The CDR3 is CASSLGGGQSRGYTF. CDR3 nucleotides: TGTGCCAGCAGCTTAGGCGGAGGTCAGTCGCGGGGCTACACCTTC.

J is TRBJ1-1 and V is TRBV7-8, with D possibly matching TRBD1 (6 bases). The CDR3 length is 13 residues. Germline V CDR1 and CDR2: SGHVS, FQNEAQ. V shed 5 bases and J shed 4 bases, with 11 bases lying between them. CDR3 region: CASSEDRLTEAFF. The CDR3 DNA follows: TGTGCCAGCAGCGAGGACAGACTCACTGAAGCTTTCTTT. The entire variable domain, with the rest obtained from reference TRBV7-8 and TRBJ1-1, is as follows: GAGVSQSPRYKVAKRGQDVALRCDPISGHVSLFWYQQALGQGPEFLTYFQNEAQLDKSGLPSDRFFAERPEGSVSTLKIQRTQQEDSAVYLCASSEDRLTEAFFGQGTRLTVV.

The chain uses TRBV9 and TRBJ1-1, with D possibly being TRBD1 (5 bases). The germline CDR1 and CDR2 sequences are SGDLS and YYNGEE. The CDR3 sequence is 14 residues long. V gave up 0 bases and J gave up 5 bases, with 11 bases separating them. The CDR3 spells CASSVDPRATEAFF. The CDR3 DNA reads TGTGCCAGCAGCGTAGACCCCAGGGCAACTGAAGCTTTCTTT.

The chain joins TRBV7-9 to TRBJ2-3; 12 bases are shared with TRBD2. The CDR3 loop spans 15 amino acids. The ends lost 8 bases at V and 3 bases at J; junction bases unmatched: 6. Germline values: CDR1 SEHNR, CDR2 FQNEAQ (reference sequence). DNA of the CDR3: TGTGCCAGCGGTCTAGCGGGGGGGCCAACAGATACGCAGTATTTT. It codes for CASGLAGGPTDTQYF.

This chain connects TRBV29-1 to TRBJ2-7, with D possibly matching TRBD1 (5 bases). Trimming took 5 bases from V and 3 from J, leaving 14 bases between them. CDR1 is SQVTM and CDR2 is ANQGSEA in the germline V gene. CDR3 length: 13 amino acids. The CDR3, as DNA: TGCAGCGTTATCCCAGCAGGGCTCTACGAGCAGTACTTC. This translates into CSVIPAGLYEQYF.

A note on this clone: The same CDR3 also results from other DNA sequences found in this sample. The rearrangement uses TRBV29-1 and TRBJ2-6; D might be TRBD1 (5 bases). CDR1 SQVTM and CDR2 ANQGSEA come from the germline V gene. Between the trimmed V and J ends, which lost 7 bases and 10 bases, there was a span of 17 bases. This CDR3 is built from 13 residues. The CDR3 loop reads CSATVYPANVLTF. For the CDR3, the DNA is TGCAGCGCGACAGTGTACCCCGCTAACGTCCTGACTTTC.

CDR3 in amino acids: CASSLLTGGDSGEAFF. DNA for the CDR3: TGCGCCAGCAGCTTGCTCACAGGGGGCGACTCAGGTGAAGCTTTCTTT. The chain combines TRBV5-1 with TRBJ1-1, with 9 bases identical to TRBD1. The CDR3 has 16 amino acids. V gave up 1 base and J gave up 7 bases; unmatched junction bases: 11. Germline V gives CDR1 SGHRS, CDR2 YFSETQ.

The sample holds a few counts of this clone. This rearrangement joins TRBV4-3 to TRBJ2-7; D not resolved. The CDR3 covers 14 residues. V gave up 0 bases and J gave up 4 bases, with 10 bases separating them. Germline CDR1 reads LGHNA; CDR2 reads YSLEER. CDR3 DNA sequence: TGCGCCAGCAGCCAAGATCTGCCAGATTACGAGCAGTACTTC. Protein sequence: CASSQDLPDYEQYF.

The genes are TRBV28 and TRBJ1-6; D gene unclear. Germline V CDR1 and CDR2: MDHEN, SYDVKM. The CDR3 has 13 amino acids. Trimming cost V 3 bases and J 6 bases, with 6 bases left between them. DNA of the CDR3: TGTGCCAGCAGTTTTAACTTTAATTCACCCCTCCACTTT. Encoded protein: CASSFNFNSPLHF.

Notes on this clone: One junction end does not reproduce the germline sequence, and a read error may be involved. The V gene is TRBV7-7, the J gene TRBJ2-7; TRBD2 matches at 16 bases. Germline V gene sequence: CDR1 SSHAT, CDR2 FNYEAQ (reference sequence). The CDR3 sequence is 21 residues long. The CDR3 DNA is TGTGCTAGCAGCCACGGAGGACCGGGACTAGCGGGGGGGGTGGTCTCCTACGAGCAGTACTTC. Translating gives CASSHGGPGLAGGVVSYEQYF.

This rearrangement joins TRBV9 to TRBJ1-6; 7 bases are a match to TRBD1. Germline V gives CDR1 SGDLS, CDR2 YYNGEE. J lost 4 bases, V lost 3 bases, and 7 bases had no gene match. The CDR3 spans 16 residues. In nucleotides, the CDR3 is TGTGCCAGCAGCGCCCCCCTGGGACAGTATAATTCACCCCTCCACTTT. Translated: CASSAPLGQYNSPLHF. The full variable domain, its missing parts supplied by reference TRBV9 and TRBJ1-6, is DSGVTQTPKHLITATGQRVTLRCSPRSGDLSVYWYQQSLDQGLQFLIQYYNGEERAKGNILERFSAQQFPDLHSELNLSSLELGDSALYFCASSAPLGQYNSPLHFGNGTRLTVT.

The chain carries TRBV30 and TRBJ2-7; D perhaps matches TRBD2 (6 bases). This CDR3 has 13 residues. V gave up 3 bases and J gave up 0 bases, with 9 bases separating them. CDR1 is GTSNPN, CDR2 SVGIG, per germline (reference sequence). CDR3 residues: CAWRSSGSYEQYF. DNA of the CDR3: TGTGCCTGGAGGAGTAGCGGCTCCTACGAGCAGTACTTC.

This sequence joins TRBV5-1 and TRBJ2-7, with D possibly matching TRBD1 (5 bases). The CDR3 has 15 amino acids. V was trimmed by 2 bases and J by 1 base, leaving 13 bases between them. CDR1 is SGHRS and CDR2 is YFSETQ in the germline V gene. The CDR3 coding sequence is TGCGCCAGCAGCTTCGGACATACAACTTCCTACGAGCAGTACTTC. Translated: CASSFGHTTSYEQYF.

This chain connects TRBV11-3 to TRBJ1-2; 11 bases are shared with TRBD1. With 7 bases clipped from V and 7 bases from J, the junction kept 8 bases outside the gene matches. The germline CDR1 and CDR2 sequences are SGHNT and YENEEA. The CDR3 covers 14 residues. CDR3 nucleotide sequence: TGTGCCAGCACCGGGACAGGGGGTAGAGGTGGCTACACCTTC. Protein product: CASTGTGGRGGYTF.